Following are 21 T cell receptor beta chains from one sample sequenced in a study of blood T cell repertoires in COVID-19. Using immunoSEQ multiplex PCR, the repertoire was profiled, and TCRdb retains in-frame clones only, with some absent. Of more than 300,000 clones listed, approximately 84% are singletons. The sample was PBMCs or T cells enriched from blood (not recorded which). The receptors originated from a man aged 25 to 40 who had recovered from COVID-19.

This rearrangement joins TRBV25-1 to TRBJ2-3, with a tentative D call TRBD2 (6 bases). This CDR3 is 15 amino acids long. Germline V gene sequence: CDR1 MGHDK, CDR2 SYGVNS. V lost 3 bases and J lost 3, with 13 bases in between. CDR3 sequence reads: CASSDPGGGTDTQYF. The CDR3 bases are TGTGCCAGCAGTGATCCGGGTGGGGGGACAGATACGCAGTATTTT.

CDR3 amino acids: CASSLGGGHTGELFF. DNA of the CDR3: TGTGCCAGCAGCTTGGGCGGGGGCCACACCGGGGAGCTGTTTTTT. The chain is built from TRBV5-5 and TRBJ2-2, with D maybe TRBD2 (7 bases). The CDR3 spans 15 residues. V was trimmed by 0 bases and J by 3 bases, leaving 9 bases between them. Germline-derived CDR1 and CDR2 are SGHKS and YYEKEE (reference sequence).

The genes are TRBV27 and TRBJ1-6; a possible D gene is TRBD1 (5 bases). Per the germline V gene, CDR1 is MNHEY and CDR2 is SMNVEV (reference sequence). The CDR3 extends over 14 amino acids. V lost 6 bases to trimming and J lost 8 bases, with 14 bases between them. The CDR3 sequence is CASSPVNRYSPLHF. Written as DNA, the CDR3 is TGTGCCAGCAGCCCTGTCAACAGGTATTCACCCCTCCACTTT.

In DNA form, the CDR3 reads TGTGCCAGCAGCCGGTTAGCGGGAGCAGGGGAGCAGTTCTTC. This gives the protein CASSRLAGAGEQFF. This chain joins TRBV3-1 (or the pseudogene TRBV3-2) and TRBJ2-1; TRBD2 matches 9 bases. Looked up from germline, CDR1 is LGHDT and CDR2 is YNNKEL (reference sequence). V dropped 4 bases and J dropped 10; count of bases not matched to a gene: 8. The CDR3 covers 14 residues.

The genes are TRBV11-2 and TRBJ1-1; perhaps TRBD1 as D (6 bases). The CDR3 runs 15 residues. In germline, CDR1 is SGHAT, CDR2 FQNNGV. The germline V and J ends were trimmed by 4 bases and 2 bases, with 14 bases remaining between them. The CDR3 sequence is CASSSRRGRNTEAFF. In nucleotides, the CDR3 is TGTGCCAGCAGCTCCCGCAGGGGCCGAAACACTGAAGCTTTCTTT.

This clone was seen once. V and J are TRBV30 and TRBJ2-7; D perhaps matches TRBD2 (6 bases). CDR3 length equals 12 residues. Germline V gene data show CDR1 as GTSNPN and CDR2 as SVGIG (reference sequence). The CDR3: CAQNTGAYEQYF. CDR3 sequence (DNA): TGTGCTCAAAACACGGGGGCCTACGAGCAGTACTTC.

The rearrangement links TRBV15 to TRBJ1-4; weak D call: TRBD1 (6 bases). Trimming shortened V by 5 bases and J by 4 bases, and 17 bases separated the two germline ends. The CDR3 loop spans 16 amino acids. CDR1 and CDR2 from the germline V gene are LNHNV and YYDKDF (reference sequence). Written as DNA, the CDR3 is TGTGCCACCAGCGGGGGGAGGGGGGCCAGTAATGAAAAACTGTTTTTT. Translating it yields CATSGGRGASNEKLFF.

The chain combines TRBV29-1 with TRBJ2-7; D remains unclear. CDR1 is SQVTM, CDR2 ANQGSEA, per germline. This CDR3 has 13 residues. Between the trimmed V and J ends, which lost 2 bases and 0 bases, there was a span of 8 bases. As DNA, the CDR3 is TGCAGCGTTGAAAGAGGAAACTCCTACGAGCAGTACTTC. Residues: CSVERGNSYEQYF.

This rearrangement joins TRBV7-8 to TRBJ2-7, with TRBD2 identical over 8 bases. The CDR3 length is 14 residues. V dropped 5 bases and J dropped 6; count of bases not matched to a gene: 9. CDR1 SGHVS and CDR2 FQNEAQ come from the germline V gene. The CDR3: CASSPGGGPGEQYF. CDR3 in DNA: TGTGCCAGCAGCCCCGGCGGGGGGCCGGGCGAGCAGTACTTC.

The chain links TRBV3-1 (or the pseudogene TRBV3-2) to TRBJ1-1, with 7 positions matching TRBD1. V shed 1 base, J shed 5 bases, and the junction held 4 bases outside the gene matches. Per the germline V gene, CDR1 is LGHDT and CDR2 is YNNKEL (reference sequence). The CDR3 spans 14 residues. The CDR3 here is CASSQGQGSTEAFF. The CDR3 DNA reads TGTGCCAGCAGCCAAGGACAGGGTTCGACTGAAGCTTTCTTT.

This clone has just a few counts. The gene calls are TRBV11-3 and TRBJ2-1, with 10 bases that match TRBD2. CDR1 is SGHNT, CDR2 YENEEA, per germline. V trimming: 5 bases; J trimming: 8 bases; junction bases outside the gene matches: 18. The CDR3 sequence is 18 residues long. This CDR3 reads CASSPYPPSGRTWHEQFF. CDR3 sequence (DNA): TGTGCCAGCAGCCCCTACCCCCCTAGCGGGAGAACGTGGCATGAGCAGTTCTTC. The full variable domain, its missing parts supplied by reference TRBV11-3 and TRBJ2-1, is EAGVVQSPRYKIIEKKQPVAFWCNPISGHNTLYWYLQNLGQGPELLIRYENEEAVDDSQLPKDRFSAERLKGVDSTLKIQPAELGDSAVYLCASSPYPPSGRTWHEQFFGPGTRLTVL.

V is TRBV6-5 and J is TRBJ1-2; 7 bases are a match to TRBD1. J lost 8 bases, V lost 2 bases, and 5 bases had no gene match. The length of the CDR3 is 13 residues. Looked up from germline, CDR1 is MNHEY and CDR2 is SVGAGI. This CDR3 reads CASSYRDSQGYTF. For the CDR3, the DNA is TGTGCCAGCAGTTACCGGGACAGCCAGGGCTACACCTTC.

This chain connects TRBV18 to TRBJ1-4; no clear D. This CDR3 has 15 amino acids. Trimming cost V 0 bases and J 8 bases, with 13 bases left between them. Germline lookup yields CDR1 KGHSH and CDR2 LQKENI. The CDR3 reads CASSPPGQREEKLFF. Written as DNA, the CDR3 is TGTGCCAGCTCACCACCGGGTCAAAGGGAGGAAAAACTGTTTTTT.

The chain uses TRBV18 and TRBJ1-1; D remains unclear. The germline V gene encodes CDR1 KGHSH and CDR2 LQKENI. V dropped 1 base and J dropped 4 bases, with 22 bases sitting between them. The CDR3 is made up of 18 amino acids. In DNA form, the CDR3 reads TGTGCCAGCTCACCACTAGCCGCTAGGAACTCGGTAGTCACTGAAGCTTTCTTT. It specifies CASSPLAARNSVVTEAFF.

The chain links TRBV7-9 to TRBJ2-2, with TRBD2 as a possible D gene (6 bases). The germline V gene encodes CDR1 SEHNR and CDR2 FQNEAQ (reference sequence). Between the trimmed V and J ends, which lost 5 bases and 6 bases, there was a span of 10 bases. This CDR3 is built from 13 residues. CDR3 in amino acids: CASSQPGAGELFF. The CDR3 DNA is TGTGCCAGCAGCCAACCGGGGGCCGGGGAGCTGTTTTTT.

V and J are TRBV18 and TRBJ2-5, with a tentative D call TRBD2 (5 bases). CDR3 length: 14 residues. Germline CDR1 and CDR2: KGHSH and LQKENI. Deletions cut 2 bases from V and 0 bases from J, with 7 bases between. CDR3 sequence: CASSPSGYQETQYF. DNA of the CDR3: TGTGCCAGCTCACCATCGGGGTACCAAGAGACCCAGTACTTC.

The chain combines TRBV6-5 with TRBJ1-1, with D perhaps TRBD1 (6 bases). Trimming removed 7 bases from V and 6 bases from J, with 6 bases in between. Germline V gene sequence: CDR1 MNHEY, CDR2 SVGAGI. This CDR3 is built from 10 residues. The CDR3 DNA reads TGTGCCAGCAAGGGGGCTGAAGCTTTCTTT. Protein product: CASKGAEAFF.

CDR3 region: CASKGDRRSSYEQYF. As DNA, the CDR3 is TGTGCCAGCAAGGGGGACAGGAGGAGCTCCTACGAGCAGTACTTC. The V call is TRBV6-5, the J call TRBJ2-7, with 8 bases that match TRBD1. The CDR3 has 15 residues. Germline-derived CDR1 and CDR2 are MNHEY and SVGAGI. V was clipped by 7 bases and J by 0 bases; unmatched bases: 8.

The J gene is TRBJ2-3, the V gene TRBV5-1, with D tentatively TRBD2 (7 bases). The CDR3 extends over 16 amino acids. In germline, CDR1 is SGHRS, CDR2 YFSETQ. V dropped 3 bases and J dropped 5 bases, with 19 bases sitting between them. DNA of the CDR3: TGCGCCAGCAGCTCACAGGGTCAGGGAGGGAAAGATACGCAGTATTTT. Translating gives CASSSQGQGGKDTQYF.

This chain joins TRBV6-1 and TRBJ2-7; tentatively, D is TRBD1 (6 bases). This CDR3 has 15 amino acids. Germline V gives CDR1 MNHNS, CDR2 SASEGT. V lost 4 bases, J lost 5 bases, and 18 bases lay in between. DNA of the CDR3: TGTGCCAGCAGTGGCGCACCTACAGGGAACCACGAGCAGTACTTC. Translated, it gives CASSGAPTGNHEQYF.

This chain connects TRBV9 to TRBJ2-5, with TRBD2 as a possible D gene (5 bases). The CDR3 contains 14 residues. Per the germline V gene, CDR1 is SGDLS and CDR2 is YYNGEE. Trimming stripped 0 bases from V and 7 bases from J, with 13 bases between. The CDR3 region is CASSVALWRATQYF. The CDR3 nucleotides read TGTGCCAGCAGCGTAGCGCTGTGGCGGGCGACCCAGTACTTC.